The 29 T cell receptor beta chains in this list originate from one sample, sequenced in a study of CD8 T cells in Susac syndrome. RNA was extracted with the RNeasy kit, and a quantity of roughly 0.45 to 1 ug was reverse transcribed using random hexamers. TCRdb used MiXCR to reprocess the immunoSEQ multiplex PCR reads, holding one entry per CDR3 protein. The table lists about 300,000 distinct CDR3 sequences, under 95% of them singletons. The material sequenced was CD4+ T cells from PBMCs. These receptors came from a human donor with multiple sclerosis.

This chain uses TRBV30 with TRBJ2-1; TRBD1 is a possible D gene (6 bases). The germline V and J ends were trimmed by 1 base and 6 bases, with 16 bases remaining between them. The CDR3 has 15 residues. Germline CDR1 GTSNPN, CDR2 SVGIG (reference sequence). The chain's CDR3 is CAWSGGTPVANEQFF. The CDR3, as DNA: TGTGCCTGGAGTGGGGGGACACCCGTAGCCAATGAGCAGTTCTTC.

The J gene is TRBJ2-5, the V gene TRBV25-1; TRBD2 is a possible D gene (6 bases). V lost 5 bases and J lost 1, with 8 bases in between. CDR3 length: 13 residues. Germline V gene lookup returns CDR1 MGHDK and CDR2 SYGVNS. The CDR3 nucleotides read TGTGCCAGCAGTCTAGCGCCCCAAGAGACCCAGTACTTC. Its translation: CASSLAPQETQYF.

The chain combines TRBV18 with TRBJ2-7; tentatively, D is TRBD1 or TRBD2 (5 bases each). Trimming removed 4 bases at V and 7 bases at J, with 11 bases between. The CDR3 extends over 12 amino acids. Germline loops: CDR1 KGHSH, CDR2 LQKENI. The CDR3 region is CASSLLGEEQYF. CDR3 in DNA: TGTGCCAGCTCACTGCTGGGGGAAGAGCAGTACTTC.

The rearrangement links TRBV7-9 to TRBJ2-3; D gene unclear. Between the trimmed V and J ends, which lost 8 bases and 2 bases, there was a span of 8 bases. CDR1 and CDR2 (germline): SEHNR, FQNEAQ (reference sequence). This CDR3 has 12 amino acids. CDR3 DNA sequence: TGTGCCAGCGGGTCGTACACAGATACGCAGTATTTT. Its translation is CASGSYTDTQYF.

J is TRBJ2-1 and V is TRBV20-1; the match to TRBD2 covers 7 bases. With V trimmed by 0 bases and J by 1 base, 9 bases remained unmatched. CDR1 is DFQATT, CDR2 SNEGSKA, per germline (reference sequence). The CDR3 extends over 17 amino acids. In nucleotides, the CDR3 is TGCAGTGCTAGAGACCCCCTCGGGGAGGGGTCCTACAATGAGCAGTTCTTC. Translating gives CSARDPLGEGSYNEQFF.

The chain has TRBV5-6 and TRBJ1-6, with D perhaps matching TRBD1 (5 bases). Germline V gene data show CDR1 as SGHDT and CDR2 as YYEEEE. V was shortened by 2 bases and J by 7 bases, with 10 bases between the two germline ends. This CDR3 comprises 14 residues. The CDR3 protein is CASSFGADNSPLHF. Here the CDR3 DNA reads TGTGCCAGCAGCTTTGGGGCAGACAATTCACCCCTCCACTTT.

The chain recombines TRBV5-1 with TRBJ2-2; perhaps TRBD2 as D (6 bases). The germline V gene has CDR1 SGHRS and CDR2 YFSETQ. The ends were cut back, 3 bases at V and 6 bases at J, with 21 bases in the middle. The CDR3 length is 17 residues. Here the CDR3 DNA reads TGCGCCAGCAGCTCTGGACTAATCGGGGTTAGGTCCGGGGAGCTGTTTTTT. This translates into CASSSGLIGVRSGELFF.

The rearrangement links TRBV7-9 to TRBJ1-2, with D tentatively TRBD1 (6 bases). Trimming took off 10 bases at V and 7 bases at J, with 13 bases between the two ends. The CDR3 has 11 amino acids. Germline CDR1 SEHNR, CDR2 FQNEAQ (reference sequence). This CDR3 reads CATGGLIGYTF. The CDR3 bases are TGTGCCACCGGGGGGCTTATTGGCTACACCTTC.

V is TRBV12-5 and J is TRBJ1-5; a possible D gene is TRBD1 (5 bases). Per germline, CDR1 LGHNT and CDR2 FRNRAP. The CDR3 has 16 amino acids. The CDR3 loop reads CARYGKGRYSNQPQHF. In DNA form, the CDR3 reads TGTGCCAGATACGGGAAGGGGCGGTATAGCAATCAGCCCCAGCATTTT. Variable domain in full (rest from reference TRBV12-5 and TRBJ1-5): DARVTQTPRHKVTEMGQEVTMRCQPILGHNTVFWYRQTMMQGLELLAYFRNRAPLDDSGMPKDRFSAEMPDATLATLKIQPSEPRDSAVYFCARYGKGRYSNQPQHFGDGTRLSIL.

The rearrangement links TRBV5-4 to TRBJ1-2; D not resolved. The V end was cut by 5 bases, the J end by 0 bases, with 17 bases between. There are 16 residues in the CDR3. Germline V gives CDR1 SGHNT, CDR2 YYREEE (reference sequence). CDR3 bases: TGTGCCAGCAGTCCCAGCTATGATAGAGCTAACTATGGCTACACCTTC. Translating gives CASSPSYDRANYGYTF.

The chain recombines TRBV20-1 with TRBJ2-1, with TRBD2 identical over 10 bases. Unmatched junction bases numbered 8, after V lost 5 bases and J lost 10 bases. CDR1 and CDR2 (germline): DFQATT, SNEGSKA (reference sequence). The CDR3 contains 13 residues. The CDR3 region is CSARLAGSGEQFF. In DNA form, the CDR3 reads TGCAGTGCTCGACTAGCGGGTTCAGGGGAGCAGTTCTTC.

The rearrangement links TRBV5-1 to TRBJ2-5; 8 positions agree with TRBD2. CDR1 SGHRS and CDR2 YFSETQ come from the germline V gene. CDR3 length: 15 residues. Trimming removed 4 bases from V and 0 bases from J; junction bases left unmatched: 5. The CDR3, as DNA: TGCGCCAGCAGCCCCGGGAGGGAGTACCAAGAGACCCAGTACTTC. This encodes CASSPGREYQETQYF.

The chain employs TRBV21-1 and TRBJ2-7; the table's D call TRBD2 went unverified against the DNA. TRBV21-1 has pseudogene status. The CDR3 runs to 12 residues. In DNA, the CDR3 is TGTGCCAGCACGCTAGTCACCTACGAGCAGTACTTC. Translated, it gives CASTLVTYEQYF.

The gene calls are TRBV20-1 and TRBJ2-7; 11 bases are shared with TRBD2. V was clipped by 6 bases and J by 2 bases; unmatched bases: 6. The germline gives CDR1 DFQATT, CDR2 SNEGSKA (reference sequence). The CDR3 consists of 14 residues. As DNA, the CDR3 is TGCAGTGCAATGTTAGCGGGGGGGACCTACGAGCAGTACTTC. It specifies CSAMLAGGTYEQYF.

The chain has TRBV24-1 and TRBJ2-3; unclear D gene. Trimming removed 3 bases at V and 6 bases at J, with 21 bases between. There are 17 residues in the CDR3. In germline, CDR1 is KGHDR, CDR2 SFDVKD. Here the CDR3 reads CATSDGSGPARFDTQYF. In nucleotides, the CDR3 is TGTGCCACCAGTGATGGTTCGGGCCCCGCCCGTTTCGATACGCAGTATTTT.

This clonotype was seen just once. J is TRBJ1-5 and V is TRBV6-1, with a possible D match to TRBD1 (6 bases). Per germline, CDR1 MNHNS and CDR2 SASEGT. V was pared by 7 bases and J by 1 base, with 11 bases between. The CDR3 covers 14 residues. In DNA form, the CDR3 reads TGTGCCAGCACAGGGGTAAGAAGCAATCAGCCCCAGCATTTT. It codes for CASTGVRSNQPQHF.

The CDR3 bases are TGTGCCAGCAGCTTAGCGGTGGCAGCTGAAGCTTTCTTT. This codes for CASSLAVAAEAFF. This chain links TRBV7-2 with TRBJ1-1; no reliable D call. V was shortened by 0 bases and J by 6 bases, with 8 bases between the two germline ends. Per the germline V gene, CDR1 is SGHTA and CDR2 is FQGNSA. The CDR3 loop spans 13 amino acids.

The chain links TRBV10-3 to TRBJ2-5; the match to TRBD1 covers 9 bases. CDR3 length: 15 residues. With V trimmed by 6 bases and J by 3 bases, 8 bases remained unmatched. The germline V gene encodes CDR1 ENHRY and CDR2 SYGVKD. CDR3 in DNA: TGTGCCATCAGCGGCCCCGGGACAGGGAAAGAGACCCAGTACTTC. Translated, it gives CAISGPGTGKETQYF.

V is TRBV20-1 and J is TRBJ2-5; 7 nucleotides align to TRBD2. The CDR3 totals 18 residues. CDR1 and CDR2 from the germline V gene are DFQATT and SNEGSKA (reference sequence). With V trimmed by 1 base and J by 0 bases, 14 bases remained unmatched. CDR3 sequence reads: CSARGRKRGGGHQETQYF. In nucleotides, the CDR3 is TGCAGTGCTAGAGGGCGAAAGCGGGGCGGGGGACACCAAGAGACCCAGTACTTC.

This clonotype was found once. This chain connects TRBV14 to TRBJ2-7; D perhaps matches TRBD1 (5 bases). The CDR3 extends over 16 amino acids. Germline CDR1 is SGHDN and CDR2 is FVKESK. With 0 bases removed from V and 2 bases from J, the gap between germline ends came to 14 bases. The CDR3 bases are TGTGCCAGCAGCCAAGATCAGTGGAACAGGCCCTACGAGCAGTACTTC. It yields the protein CASSQDQWNRPYEQYF.

The CDR3 nucleotides read TGTGCCAGTAGTGAGACCCTCTCCACGAGAGCTTTCTTT. This codes for CASSETLSTRAFF. The chain combines TRBV19 with TRBJ1-1; unclear D gene. This CDR3 region has 13 residues. The ends were cut back, 5 bases at V and 10 bases at J, with 17 bases in the middle. The germline V gene has CDR1 LNHDA and CDR2 SQIVND (reference sequence).

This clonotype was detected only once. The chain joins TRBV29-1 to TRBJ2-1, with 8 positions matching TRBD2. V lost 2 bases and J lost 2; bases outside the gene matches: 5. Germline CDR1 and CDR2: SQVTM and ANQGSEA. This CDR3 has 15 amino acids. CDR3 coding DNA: TGCAGCGTTGAACCCCGGGGGGGGACCTACAATGAGCAGTTCTTC. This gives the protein CSVEPRGGTYNEQFF.

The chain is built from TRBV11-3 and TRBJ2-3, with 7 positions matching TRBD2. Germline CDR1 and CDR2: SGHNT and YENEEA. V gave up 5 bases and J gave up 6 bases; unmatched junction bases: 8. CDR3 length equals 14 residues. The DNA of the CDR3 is TGTGCCAGCAGCATTGGGAGGGCCGAGGATACGCAGTATTTT. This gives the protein CASSIGRAEDTQYF.

The CDR3 is CASSLALSGSYNEQFF. Written as DNA, the CDR3 is TGTGCCAGCAGTTTAGCTCTCAGCGGGAGCTACAATGAGCAGTTCTTC. The rearrangement links TRBV28 to TRBJ2-1; TRBD2 matches at 8 bases. Germline V lookup: CDR1 MDHEN, CDR2 SYDVKM. This CDR3 region has 16 residues. J gave up 3 bases and V 2 bases, and 6 bases lay outside the gene matches.

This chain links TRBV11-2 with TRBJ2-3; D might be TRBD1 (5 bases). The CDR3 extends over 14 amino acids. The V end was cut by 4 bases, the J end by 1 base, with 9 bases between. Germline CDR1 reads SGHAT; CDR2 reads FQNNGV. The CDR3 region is CASSSGLGTDTQYF. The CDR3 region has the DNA TGTGCCAGCAGCTCAGGGTTGGGCACAGATACGCAGTATTTT.

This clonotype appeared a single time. The CDR3 nucleotides read TGTGCAGGAAGGGGGCTTGGGAGCTCCTACAATGAGCAGTTCTTC. This codes for CAGRGLGSSYNEQFF. The chain links TRBV6-1 to TRBJ2-1; 7 nucleotides align to TRBD1. The CDR3 length is 15 residues. Germline V gene lookup returns CDR1 MNHNS and CDR2 SASEGT.

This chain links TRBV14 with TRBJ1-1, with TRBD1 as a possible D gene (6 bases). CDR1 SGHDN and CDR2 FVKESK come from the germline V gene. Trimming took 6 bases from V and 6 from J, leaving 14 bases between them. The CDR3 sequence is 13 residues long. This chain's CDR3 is CASRGRGRAEAFF. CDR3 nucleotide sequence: TGTGCCAGCAGGGGCCGGGGGCGGGCTGAAGCTTTCTTT.

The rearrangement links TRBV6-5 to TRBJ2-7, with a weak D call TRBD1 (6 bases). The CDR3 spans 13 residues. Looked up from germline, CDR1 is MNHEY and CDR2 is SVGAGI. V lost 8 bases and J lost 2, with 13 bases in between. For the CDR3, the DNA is TGTGCCAGCGGTAAACAGGGTCCCTACGAGCAGTACTTC. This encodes CASGKQGPYEQYF.

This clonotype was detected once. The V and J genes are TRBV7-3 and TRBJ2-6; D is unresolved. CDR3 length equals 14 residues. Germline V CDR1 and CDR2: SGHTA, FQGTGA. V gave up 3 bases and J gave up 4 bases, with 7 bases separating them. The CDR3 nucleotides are TGTGCCAGCAGCTTTAGCACGGGGGCCAACGTCCTGACTTTC. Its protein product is CASSFSTGANVLTF.